Below, one T cell receptor beta chain is given with its context. The germline gives CDR1 ENHRY, CDR2 SYGVKD. The CDR3 spans 11 residues. Between the trimmed V and J ends, which lost 2 bases and 10 bases, there was a span of 8 bases. This sample was included in a study of blood T cell repertoires in COVID-19. Background on the study: Italy, Spain and the United States were the sources of the convalescent and acute COVID-19 samples. PBMCs, B-cell-depleted T cells, or T cells provided the cDNA or gDNA that made up the material.

As originally analysed: Researchers report that nucleated cell counts were estimated from reference gene primer amplification. Clones were read by immunoSEQ multiplex PCR, and TCRdb kept only the in-frame ones, dropping some. Clone size and V and J calls were adopted from that table, with D and trimming inferred from the DNA. Of under 250,000 clones listed, about 87% are singletons. Patients at the Seattle site were enrolled during active infection and followed longitudinally. The rearrangement uses TRBV10-3 and TRBJ1-2; the D is unclear. The source of this sequence is a man younger than 40 with COVID-19, enrolled during active disease. The sequenced material came from peripheral blood. Written as DNA, the CDR3 is TGTGCCATCAGTGAGAAGGCGGACTACACCTTC. Its translation is CAISEKADYTF.